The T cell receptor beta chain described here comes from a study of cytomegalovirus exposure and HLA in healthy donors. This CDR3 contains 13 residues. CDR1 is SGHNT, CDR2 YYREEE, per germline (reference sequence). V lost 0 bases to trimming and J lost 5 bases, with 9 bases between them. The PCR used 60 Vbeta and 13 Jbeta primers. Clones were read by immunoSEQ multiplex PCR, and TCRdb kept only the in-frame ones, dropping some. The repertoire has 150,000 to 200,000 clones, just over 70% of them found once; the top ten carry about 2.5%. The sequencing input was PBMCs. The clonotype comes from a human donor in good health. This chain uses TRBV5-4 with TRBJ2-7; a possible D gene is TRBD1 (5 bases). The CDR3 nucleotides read TGTGCCAGCAGCTTGGTGGAGACAGACGAGCAGTACTTC. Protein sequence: CASSLVETDEQYF.